The 17 T cell receptor beta chains below come from one sample, sequenced in a study of shared clonotypes between healthy human individuals. TCRdb's copy holds only in-frame clones and misses some; the assay was immunoSEQ multiplex PCR. The data hold over 75,000 clones, with approximately 63% observed a single time. Material for sequencing was memory CD8+ T cells sorted from blood. Sample subset: CD45RO+ cells pooled with CCR7-negative TemRA cells. The receptors derive from a man aged 25-45 years in good health.

The chain employs TRBV10-3 and TRBJ1-4; TRBD1 agrees at 10 bases. The V and J ends lost 2 bases and 7 bases, in that order; junction bases with no gene match: 4. Germline V gene sequence: CDR1 ENHRY, CDR2 SYGVKD. The CDR3 is 15 residues long. The CDR3 region is CAISEGTGALEKLFF. The CDR3 nucleotides are TGTGCCATCAGTGAGGGGACAGGGGCCCTTGAAAAACTGTTTTTT.

The chain has TRBV14 and TRBJ2-7; no clear D gene. Between the trimmed V and J ends, which lost 0 bases and 7 bases, there was a span of 16 bases. CDR3 length: 15 amino acids. Germline loops: CDR1 SGHDN, CDR2 FVKESK. The CDR3 nucleotides are TGTGCCAGCAGCCAAGATTACTTACCCAGTCGGGAGCAGTACTTC. This sequence encodes CASSQDYLPSREQYF.

The rearrangement links TRBV19 to TRBJ2-1; possible D gene TRBD1, 5 bases. The CDR3 consists of 14 residues. The ends were cut back, 4 bases at V and 0 bases at J, with 7 bases in the middle. Looked up from germline, CDR1 is LNHDA and CDR2 is SQIVND (reference sequence). This CDR3 is CASSTDNSYNEQFF. Written as DNA, the CDR3 is TGTGCCAGTAGTACGGACAACTCCTACAATGAGCAGTTCTTC.

The table lists this clone with a few counts. The chain links TRBV19 to TRBJ2-1, with 8 bases aligning to TRBD2. Trimming took 5 bases from V and 7 from J; bases not matched to a gene: 13. The CDR3 contains 16 residues. Germline V lookup: CDR1 LNHDA, CDR2 SQIVND (reference sequence). The DNA of the CDR3 is TGTGCCAGTAGTCTCTGGGGAGCGGGAGTCTGGAATGAGCAGTTCTTC. Its protein product is CASSLWGAGVWNEQFF.

The chain couples TRBV28 to TRBJ1-4; TRBD1 matches at 10 bases. The CDR3 has 16 amino acids. From germline, CDR1 is MDHEN and CDR2 SYDVKM. V lost 1 base to trimming and J lost 8 bases; unmatched junction nucleotides: 7. As DNA, the CDR3 is TGTGCCAGCAGTTTATCAGGGACAGGGGAAGGCGAAAAACTGTTTTTT. Protein: CASSLSGTGEGEKLFF.

The CDR3 DNA is TGTGCCAGCAGACCCGGGGATGCGTACGAGCAGTACTTC. This encodes CASRPGDAYEQYF. This chain uses TRBV27 with TRBJ2-7; possibly TRBD2 for D (5 bases). The CDR3 loop spans 13 amino acids. V was clipped by 6 bases and J by 4 bases, with 13 bases between them. The germline gives CDR1 MNHEY, CDR2 SMNVEV (reference sequence).

The V gene is TRBV9, the J gene TRBJ1-4; the D is unclear. CDR3 length: 15 amino acids. Trimming shortened V by 3 bases and J by 4 bases, and 13 bases separated the two germline ends. Germline CDR1 SGDLS, CDR2 YYNGEE. The CDR3 coding sequence is TGTGCCAGCAGCGCCCGAGTTATGGGTAATGAAAAACTGTTTTTT. Encoded protein: CASSARVMGNEKLFF. The full variable domain, rest sourced from reference TRBV9 and TRBJ1-4, is DSGVTQTPKHLITATGQRVTLRCSPRSGDLSVYWYQQSLDQGLQFLIQYYNGEERAKGNILERFSAQQFPDLHSELNLSSLELGDSALYFCASSARVMGNEKLFFGSGTQLSVL.

This clone was counted once. The V call is TRBV6-1, the J call TRBJ2-2; unclear D gene. CDR1 is MNHNS, CDR2 SASEGT, per germline. The V gene lost 4 bases and the J gene lost 1 base, with 10 bases spanning the gap. The CDR3 has 15 residues. The DNA for the CDR3 is TGTGCCAGCAGTGGTCGCCTGGTGAACACCGGGGAGCTGTTTTTT. Its translation: CASSGRLVNTGELFF.

The V call is TRBV5-3, the J call TRBJ2-2; 15 bases match TRBD2. TRBV5-3 is sorted into the ORF group, with uncertain function. The CDR3 loop spans 19 amino acids. The trim removed 5 bases at V and 7 bases at J, leaving 15 bases unmatched. CDR3 loop: CARSSVNGLAGGPVGELFF. CDR3 DNA sequence: TGTGCCAGAAGTAGTGTCAACGGACTAGCGGGAGGGCCGGTCGGGGAGCTGTTTTTT.

This chain connects TRBV5-4 to TRBJ2-7; 9 nucleotides align to TRBD1. The J segment lost 4 bases and the V segment lost 4 bases, leaving 6 bases of the junction unmatched. The CDR3 covers 14 residues. Germline V gene lookup returns CDR1 SGHNT and CDR2 YYREEE (reference sequence). The CDR3 spells CASSPGQGFYEQYF. For the CDR3, the DNA is TGTGCCAGCAGCCCCGGACAGGGGTTTTACGAGCAGTACTTC.

The chain is built from TRBV7-9 and TRBJ2-5; 9 bases are a match to TRBD1. CDR1 and CDR2 (germline): SEHNR, FQNEAQ (reference sequence). This CDR3 comprises 15 residues. Trimming took 4 bases from V and 1 from J; bases not matched to a gene: 4. The CDR3 region is CASSWDRESQETQYF. CDR3 bases: TGTGCCAGCAGCTGGGACAGGGAGAGCCAAGAGACCCAGTACTTC. The full variable domain, its missing parts supplied by reference TRBV7-9 and TRBJ2-5, is DTGVSQNPRHKITKRGQNVTFRCDPISEHNRLYWYRQTLGQGPEFLTYFQNEAQLEKSRLLSDRFSAERPKGSFSTLEIQRTEQGDSAMYLCASSWDRESQETQYFGPGTRLLVL.

This clone was detected only once. The chain carries TRBV7-9 and TRBJ2-1; a weak D match, TRBD1 (5 bases). The CDR3 is made up of 13 amino acids. V was clipped by 5 bases and J by 7 bases, with 12 bases between them. Germline CDR1 and CDR2: SEHNR and FQNEAQ (reference sequence). The CDR3 DNA reads TGTGCCAGCAGCCGCGGACACCCAAATGAGCAGTTCTTC. Translation gives CASSRGHPNEQFF. Looking up the rest from reference TRBV7-9 and TRBJ2-1 gives the full variable domain: DTGVSQNPRHKITKRGQNVTFRCDPISEHNRLYWYRQTLGQGPEFLTYFQNEAQLEKSRLLSDRFSAERPKGSFSTLEIQRTEQGDSAMYLCASSRGHPNEQFFGPGTRLTVL.

The CDR3 sequence is CASSQVGSETQYF. The CDR3 DNA follows: TGCGCCAGCAGCCAAGTAGGGTCTGAGACCCAGTACTTC. The chain has TRBV4-1 and TRBJ2-5; no clear D. CDR3 length: 13 residues. V was shortened by 1 base and J by 5 bases, with 8 bases between the two germline ends. Germline V gene lookup returns CDR1 MGHRA and CDR2 YSYEKL.

This clone was counted only a few times. The CDR3 DNA sequence: TGTGCCAGCAGTTACGGGACAGGGGGATATGAGCAGTTCTTC. Its protein is CASSYGTGGYEQFF. The chain combines TRBV6-5 with TRBJ2-1; 11 bases agree with TRBD1. The CDR3 is 14 amino acids. The junction had 2 bases not matched to a gene; V was cut back by 2 bases and J by 8 bases. Germline CDR1 is MNHEY and CDR2 is SVGAGI.

This clone showed up many times. The rearrangement uses TRBV6-1 and TRBJ1-5; D is undetermined. The germline V and J ends were trimmed by 10 bases and 4 bases, with 17 bases remaining between them. The CDR3 consists of 14 residues. Germline CDR1 is MNHNS and CDR2 is SASEGT. The CDR3 DNA reads as TGTGCCACCCGACTCTACACGGAGAATCAGCCCCAGCATTTT. Amino acids: CATRLYTENQPQHF.

The chain carries TRBV7-9 and TRBJ1-1, with D perhaps TRBD1 (6 bases). Trimming pared 7 bases from V and 4 bases from J, leaving 19 bases between. The CDR3 totals 15 residues. Germline CDR1 is SEHNR and CDR2 is FQNEAQ (reference sequence). CDR3 coding DNA: TGTGCCAGCACGGGGGGGCCGTGGCAGCTCACTGAAGCTTTCTTT. This sequence encodes CASTGGPWQLTEAFF. Looking up the rest from reference TRBV7-9 and TRBJ1-1 gives the full variable domain: DTGVSQNPRHKITKRGQNVTFRCDPISEHNRLYWYRQTLGQGPEFLTYFQNEAQLEKSRLLSDRFSAERPKGSFSTLEIQRTEQGDSAMYLCASTGGPWQLTEAFFGQGTRLTVV.

This clone was observed a single time. A far more abundant clone sits one base away, making this likely a read error. The same CDR3 can be traced to other DNA sequences in this sample. V gene TRBV28 combines with J gene TRBJ2-3; a weak D match, TRBD2 (5 bases). V lost 6 bases to trimming and J lost 1 base, with 14 bases between them. Germline lookup yields CDR1 MDHEN and CDR2 SYDVKM. This CDR3 is built from 15 residues. CDR3 DNA: TGTGCCAGCAGCCCCTTAACTAGTGGCACAGATACGCAGTATTTT. Translation: CASSPLTSGTDTQYF.